The sequence of this T cell receptor beta chain was determined in a study of control samples from healthy donors and cancer patients. Assay: immunoSEQ multiplex PCR; the TCRdb copy retains only in-frame clones and omits some. The sample carries tens of thousands of clones, around 87% recorded once. The CDR3 spans 15 residues. V was pared by 2 bases and J by 6 bases, with 7 bases of the junction left unmatched. CDR1 SGHRS and CDR2 YFSETQ come from the germline V gene. This receptor was taken from a woman aged 55-75 years with lung cancer. The chain employs TRBV5-1 and TRBJ2-2; 7 nucleotides line up with TRBD2. Sequencing input: PBMCs. Written as DNA, the CDR3 is TGCGCCAGCAGCTTATCGACGGGAGGCGCCGGGGAGCTGTTTTTT. It specifies CASSLSTGGAGELFF.